This record looks at one T cell receptor (beta chain) sequence and its context. This entry is derived from a study of cytomegalovirus exposure and HLA in healthy donors. Germline V gene sequence: CDR1 SGHAT, CDR2 FQNNGV. V shed 3 bases, J shed 5 bases, and the junction held 9 bases outside the gene matches. The CDR3 runs to 15 residues. This table comes from immunoSEQ multiplex PCR, and its TCRdb copy is limited to in-frame clones, with some not included. The data contain about 110,000 clones, around 90% of them singletons. The receptor's source is a woman between 18 and 29 years old in good health and CMV-seronegative. Sequencing input: PBMCs. The chain employs TRBV11-2 and TRBJ2-5; 7 bases fit TRBD1. Here the CDR3 reads CASSFTTGRQETQYF. The CDR3 nucleotides are TGTGCCAGCAGCTTCACGACAGGGAGACAGGAGACCCAGTACTTC.